This is a list of T cell receptor beta chains from one sample in a study of T cell changes during pregnancy in multiple sclerosis. Data came from immunoSEQ multiplex PCR; TCRdb stores just in-frame clones and leaves some out. The table records roughly 35,000 clones, roughly 92% of them present only once. The material sequenced was PBMCs (not recorded whether the cells were cultured). These receptors were taken from a female donor with multiple sclerosis, enrolled in a pregnancy study. CDR3s include the opening cysteine and the closing phenylalanine or tryptophan. The order of the fields is D gene, J gene, clone size, V gene, CDR3 DNA, CDR3 protein. D genes are given only for firm matches. Size values are once, few and many counts, or a class for expanded clones, and some rows have none.

.	TRBJ1-2	.	TRBV18	TGTGCCAGCTCACCAGCCGTGAGAGGGGATGGCTACACCTTC	CASSPAVRGDGYTF
TRBD2	TRBJ2-1	.	TRBV5-1	TGCGCCAGCACAGGGACTAGCGGGAGAATGGGCAATGAGCAGTTCTTC	CASTGTSGRMGNEQFF
.	TRBJ1-5	.	TRBV6-1	TGTGCCAGCAGTGGGGGGGATAGCAATCAGCCCCAGCATTTT	CASSGGDSNQPQHF
.	TRBJ1-3	.	TRBV13	TGTGCCAGCAGCACCATGACAGGCCCCTCTGGAAACACCATATATTTT	CASSTMTGPSGNTIYF
TRBD2	TRBJ2-1	.	TRBV30	TGTGCCTGGAGTGTTAGCGGGATGTACAATGAGCAGTTCTTC	CAWSVSGMYNEQFF
.	TRBJ2-3	.	TRBV5-1	TGCGCCAGCAGCGCGTTACAGGGATCACGAACAGATACGCAGTATTTT	CASSALQGSRTDTQYF
.	TRBJ1-3	.	TRBV29-1	TGCAGCGTTGACGTGGGGGTTACTGGAAACACCATATATTTT	CSVDVGVTGNTIYF
.	TRBJ2-2	.	TRBV6-5	TGTGCCAGCAGTTACTGGAACGGGGATCCCGGGGAGCTGTTTTTT	CASSYWNGDPGELFF
.	TRBJ1-1	.	TRBV2	TGTGCCAGCAGTGATAAGGGACAAATGAACACTGAAGCTTTCTTT	CASSDKGQMNTEAFF
.	TRBJ2-2	.	TRBV14	TGTGCCAGCAGCCCCTCTTTCACCGGGGAGCTGTTTTTT	CASSPSFTGELFF
TRBD2	TRBJ2-3	.	TRBV11-1	TGTGCCAGCAGCACCTATGGGGCTAGCGGGAGGACAGATACGCAGTATTTT	CASSTYGASGRTDTQYF
TRBD1	TRBJ1-2	.	TRBV29-1	TGCAGCGTTGCCGCTTCCACAGGGGGTGGTAACTATGGCTACACCTTC	CSVAASTGGGNYGYTF
.	TRBJ2-1	.	TRBV7-2	TGTGCCAGCAGCCCAACCGGGCCCCGACAGTTCTTC	CASSPTGPRQFF
TRBD1	TRBJ1-3	.	TRBV12-5	TGTGCTAGTGGTTTGGTACGGGGGACAGGGGGTTTCTCTGGAAACACCATATATTTT	CASGLVRGTGGFSGNTIYF
.	TRBJ2-2	.	TRBV7-9	TGTGCCAGCAGCTTAGTCCCGGTAACGAACACCGGGGAGCTGTTTTTT	CASSLVPVTNTGELFF
.	TRBJ2-1	.	TRBV4-1	TGCGCCAGCAGCCAAGATCGGGCTAGCCGGTACAATGAGCAGTTCTTC	CASSQDRASRYNEQFF
.	TRBJ1-1	.	TRBV6-6	TGTGCCAGCAGTTACTGGGGGGGCATGACTGAAGCTTTCTTT	CASSYWGGMTEAFF
TRBD1	TRBJ1-2	few	TRBV25-1	TGTGCCAGCAGTAACGACAGGGGTAAGTATGGCTACACCTTC	CASSNDRGKYGYTF
.	TRBJ1-3	.	TRBV7-2	TGTGCCAGCAGCTTAGGATATGGAGGAAACACCATATATTTT	CASSLGYGGNTIYF
TRBD1	TRBJ1-4	.	TRBV10-1	TGCGCCAGCAGTGCACAGGGGATGGGTGAAAAACTGTTTTTT	CASSAQGMGEKLFF
.	TRBJ1-4	.	TRBV30	TGTGCCTGGATTCCCCATGCGACTAATGAAAAACTGTTTTTT	CAWIPHATNEKLFF
.	TRBJ2-3	once	TRBV5-1	TGCGCCAGCAGCTCTCTAGTTAGCACAGATACGCAGTATTTT	CASSSLVSTDTQYF
.	TRBJ1-5	.	TRBV6-5	TGTGCCAGCAGCGACGAGGGTAGCAATCAGCCCCAGCATTTT	CASSDEGSNQPQHF